This T cell receptor (beta chain) was identified during a study of blood T cells in healthy people across ages. The use of a sample-barcoded 5' primer and a J-beta primer mix characterized a second PCR of roughly 7 to 12 cycles. Per sample, CDR3-containing paired-end reads numbered at least 2.5 million. From the 5' RACE reads, TCRdb called clonotypes with MiXCR, one entry per CDR3 protein. The top ten clones hold around 15% of a sample with 870,000 or so distinct CDR3 sequences, roughly 26% of them seen once. This clonotype was detected ten times or more. Caucasian, healthy and from Russia, the donors were aged between about 6 and 90. Each sample yielded at least 6.5 million isolated PBMCs. In germline, CDR1 is SEHNR, CDR2 FQNEAQ (reference sequence). The CDR3 is made up of 14 amino acids. The ends were cut back, 5 bases at V and 4 bases at J, with 14 bases in the middle.

The sequencing sample was made of blood. The clonotype was recovered from a woman older than 75 in good health. The chain joins TRBV7-9 to TRBJ1-1, with D perhaps matching TRBD1 (6 bases). CDR3 sequence: CASSLGGGPTEAFF. CDR3 DNA sequence: TGTGCCAGCAGCCTGGGAGGGGGACCCACTGAAGCTTTCTTT.